Listed here are 15 T cell receptor beta chains from one sample, sequenced in a study of cytomegalovirus exposure and HLA in healthy donors (dated by TCRdb to the late 2010s). Libraries were built with the immunoSEQ multiplex PCR assay. A mixture of 60 forward primers for TCR Vbeta segments and 13 reverse primers for TCR Jbeta segments was used in the multiplex PCR. Here the immuneACCESS table is served through TCRdb, limited to in-frame sequences with V and J called. Missing clones are a known gap in these copies; in checked studies unresolved V genes cover under half, and the rest lacks a known reason. Recorded for this sample are about 160,000 clones; approximately 85% of them occurred a single time. Clones ranked in the top ten supply 0.96% of the sample. The sample taken for sequencing was PBMCs. All receptors derive from a girl aged 2 to 9 in good health and CMV-seropositive.

The sample holds one count of this clone. This chain connects TRBV5-1 to TRBJ2-6; maybe TRBD1 (5 bases). Germline V gene data show CDR1 as SGHRS and CDR2 as YFSETQ. The CDR3 runs 15 residues. Trimming stripped 1 base from V and 4 bases from J, with 9 bases between. The CDR3 coding sequence is TGCGCCAGCAGCTTGACCAGGGCCGGGGCCAACGTCCTGACTTTC. Its protein is CASSLTRAGANVLTF.

The rearrangement uses TRBV4-1 and TRBJ2-2, with a possible D match to TRBD2 (6 bases). V was cut by 0 bases and J by 2 bases, with 16 bases left in between. Germline CDR1 is MGHRA and CDR2 is YSYEKL. This CDR3 has 18 residues. The CDR3: CASSQERTGEGNTGELFF. DNA for the CDR3: TGCGCCAGCAGCCAAGAAAGAACGGGAGAGGGAAACACCGGGGAGCTGTTTTTT.

The chain employs TRBV11-2 and TRBJ2-3, with TRBD2 identical over 7 bases. V lost 6 bases and J lost 4; bases outside the gene matches: 4. This CDR3 is built from 13 residues. Germline CDR1 is SGHAT and CDR2 is FQNNGV. CDR3 in amino acids: CASSPSGADTQYF. CDR3 nucleotides: TGTGCCAGCAGTCCTAGCGGAGCAGATACGCAGTATTTT.

This clone was detected once. The gene calls are TRBV11-3 and TRBJ2-7; 7 nucleotides align to TRBD1. CDR3 size: 15 residues. The germline V gene encodes CDR1 SGHNT and CDR2 YENEEA. V dropped 3 bases and J dropped 3; count of bases not matched to a gene: 8. The CDR3 DNA reads as TGTGCCAGCAGCTTTTGTGGACAGGTTCTCTACGAGCAGTACTTC. Translating it yields CASSFCGQVLYEQYF.

The V gene is TRBV7-9, the J gene TRBJ2-7, with a possible D match to TRBD2 (6 bases). Deletions cut 8 bases from V and 4 bases from J, with 18 bases between. This CDR3 comprises 14 residues. In germline, CDR1 is SEHNR, CDR2 FQNEAQ (reference sequence). The chain's CDR3 is CASGFSRRGYEQYF. The CDR3 region has the DNA TGTGCCAGCGGATTCTCCAGGCGGGGATACGAGCAGTACTTC. Together with reference TRBV7-9 and TRBJ2-7, the CDR3 gives the full variable domain: DTGVSQNPRHKITKRGQNVTFRCDPISEHNRLYWYRQTLGQGPEFLTYFQNEAQLEKSRLLSDRFSAERPKGSFSTLEIQRTEQGDSAMYLCASGFSRRGYEQYFGPGTRLTVT.

This clone was picked up one time. The chain employs TRBV9 and TRBJ2-7; 13 nucleotides align to TRBD2. There are 19 residues in the CDR3. With V trimmed by 2 bases and J by 0 bases, 11 bases remained unmatched. CDR1 is SGDLS, CDR2 YYNGEE, per germline. CDR3: CASSVAGTSGTMISYEQYF. CDR3 nucleotides: TGTGCCAGCAGCGTGGCCGGGACTAGCGGGACGATGATCTCCTACGAGCAGTACTTC.

CDR3 region: CASSLGGRGGETQYF. CDR3 DNA: TGTGCCAGCAGTTTGGGGGGACGGGGCGGGGAGACCCAGTACTTC. The chain has TRBV28 and TRBJ2-5; TRBD2 might be the D (6 bases). V lost 3 bases, J lost 5 bases, and 16 bases lay in between. This CDR3 is 15 amino acids long. CDR1 and CDR2 (germline): MDHEN, SYDVKM.

The chain couples TRBV5-1 to TRBJ2-3; 9 positions agree with TRBD1. Losses at the gene ends were 8 bases for V and 5 bases for J; bases not matched to a gene: 12. The CDR3 is 15 residues long. Germline lookup yields CDR1 SGHRS and CDR2 YFSETQ. In DNA form, the CDR3 reads TGCGCCAGTACCAAGACAGGGGGTTTTGAAGATACGCAGTATTTT. Its protein product is CASTKTGGFEDTQYF.

This clone was picked up one time. V is TRBV10-3 and J is TRBJ1-1; 10 positions agree with TRBD1. CDR3 length: 15 residues. The junction had 5 bases not matched to a gene; V was cut back by 7 bases and J by 0 bases. Germline values: CDR1 ENHRY, CDR2 SYGVKD. The CDR3 nucleotides read TGTGCCATCATGACAGGGGGCCAAATGAACACTGAAGCTTTCTTT. Translating gives CAIMTGGQMNTEAFF.

The chain has TRBV10-3 and TRBJ2-5; D is uncertain. Trimming pared 6 bases from V and 5 bases from J, leaving 19 bases between. CDR1 and CDR2 (germline): ENHRY, SYGVKD. CDR3 length: 15 residues. The DNA of the CDR3 is TGTGCCATCAGGACCGGAAGAGGAGAAATGGAGACCCAGTACTTC. Its translation: CAIRTGRGEMETQYF.

The chain employs TRBV7-2 and TRBJ1-4, with TRBD1 matching 10 bases. CDR1 and CDR2 from the germline V gene are SGHTA and FQGNSA. After removal of 2 bases from V and 8 bases from J, the junction contained 5 bases not matched to a gene. The CDR3 totals 15 residues. For the CDR3, the DNA is TGTGCCAGCAGCTTAAGGGGGACAGGGGTCGAAAAACTGTTTTTT. This translates into CASSLRGTGVEKLFF.

The chain employs TRBV18 and TRBJ1-1; a possible D gene is TRBD1 (6 bases). Trimming took off 3 bases at V and 2 bases at J, with 13 bases between the two ends. Looked up from germline, CDR1 is KGHSH and CDR2 is LQKENI. The CDR3 has 15 residues. The CDR3 reads CASSPTGPDNTEAFF. CDR3 sequence (DNA): TGTGCCAGCTCACCCACAGGGCCAGACAACACTGAAGCTTTCTTT. Full variable domain (missing parts from reference TRBV18 and TRBJ1-1): NAGVMQNPRHLVRRRGQEARLRCSPMKGHSHVYWYRQLPEEGLKFMVYLQKENIIDESGMPKERFSAEFPKEGPSILRIQQVVRGDSAAYFCASSPTGPDNTEAFFGQGTRLTVV.

This clone was recorded once. V and J are TRBV15 and TRBJ2-7, with 10 nucleotides matching TRBD2. Germline V gene lookup returns CDR1 LNHNV and CDR2 YYDKDF (reference sequence). J gave up 3 bases and V 5 bases, and 7 bases lay outside the gene matches. The length of the CDR3 is 15 residues. The DNA of the CDR3 is TGTGCCACCAGCCTTTCTAGCGGGAGCCTCTACGAGCAGTACTTC. Translated, it gives CATSLSSGSLYEQYF.

Note on this clone: Other DNA sequences of this sample code for an identical CDR3. This chain connects TRBV9 to TRBJ1-2; D is possibly TRBD1 (5 bases). The V gene lost 0 bases and the J gene lost 5 bases, with 8 bases spanning the gap. Germline lookup yields CDR1 SGDLS and CDR2 YYNGEE. The CDR3 covers 13 residues. Here the CDR3 reads CASSVAGGYGYTF. The CDR3 coding sequence is TGTGCCAGCAGCGTAGCCGGGGGTTATGGCTACACCTTC.

There are a few counts of this clone. V and J are TRBV5-8 and TRBJ2-5, with 11 positions matching TRBD2. V was pared by 4 bases and J by 2 bases, with 7 bases of the junction left unmatched. Per the germline V gene, CDR1 is SGHTS and CDR2 is YDEGEE. This CDR3 comprises 16 residues. This CDR3 is CASSPGGLAVQETQYF. For the CDR3, the DNA is TGTGCCAGCAGCCCCGGGGGACTAGCGGTACAAGAGACCCAGTACTTC.